The 5 T cell receptor beta chains below were found in one sample sequenced in a study of shared clonotypes between healthy human individuals. Some clones are missing from TCRdb's copy, which holds only in-frame ones; the method was immunoSEQ multiplex PCR. Here the sample spans about 1.4 million clones, 95% to 97% being singletons. The source material was naive CD4+ T cells sorted from blood. Sample subset: CD45RA+ positively selected. The receptor set was obtained from a young man in good health.

This chain's CDR3 is CASSSSIWSTAHEETQYF. The DNA of the CDR3 is TGTGCCAGCAGCAGTAGCATATGGAGTACAGCCCACGAAGAGACCCAGTACTTC. The chain uses TRBV7-9 and TRBJ2-5; D unresolved. The germline V gene encodes CDR1 SEHNR and CDR2 FQNEAQ (reference sequence). The CDR3 loop spans 18 amino acids. V shed 5 bases and J shed 3 bases, with 25 bases lying between them.

V usage is TRBV7-9 and J usage is TRBJ2-3; D is possibly TRBD1 (6 bases). CDR3 length: 16 amino acids. Between the trimmed V and J ends, which lost 1 base and 4 bases, there was a span of 15 bases. Germline V lookup: CDR1 SEHNR, CDR2 FQNEAQ (reference sequence). The CDR3 coding sequence is TGTGCCAGCAGCTTAGATCTTGGGGGCCCGGCAGATACGCAGTATTTT. Protein: CASSLDLGGPADTQYF.

A single count supports this clone. Here the CDR3 reads CASRPGGWEGGNTEAFF. The CDR3, as DNA: TGTGCCAGCAGACCAGGGGGCTGGGAGGGCGGAAACACTGAAGCTTTCTTT. V usage is TRBV28 and J usage is TRBJ1-1; 8 bases map to TRBD1. With V trimmed by 6 bases and J by 2 bases, 14 bases remained unmatched. The CDR3 has 17 amino acids. Germline CDR1 is MDHEN and CDR2 is SYDVKM.

The table lists this clone with a count of one. The genes are TRBV27 and TRBJ2-4; TRBD2 aligns across 10 bases. The CDR3 has 16 amino acids. V lost 3 bases to trimming and J lost 0 bases; unmatched junction nucleotides: 2. CDR1 and CDR2 (germline): MNHEY, SMNVEV (reference sequence). The CDR3 reads CASSLWTSGAKNIQYF. For the CDR3, the DNA is TGTGCCAGCAGTTTGTGGACTAGCGGAGCCAAAAACATTCAGTACTTC.

V usage is TRBV7-3 and J usage is TRBJ2-5; 9 bases are shared with TRBD2. The CDR3 is made up of 14 amino acids. Germline V CDR1 and CDR2: SGHTA, FQGTGA. The J segment lost 4 bases and the V segment lost 5 bases, leaving 5 bases of the junction unmatched. The CDR3 DNA is TGTGCCAGCAGCGCCCGCGGGGGGGCAGAGACCCAGTACTTC. Translation: CASSARGGAETQYF.